The 31 T cell receptor beta chains reported below all come from one sample, sequenced in a study of identifying expanded T cells in peripheral blood (dated by TCRdb to between 2017 and 2020). Library preparation was by the immunoSEQ multiplex PCR assay. Drawn from immuneACCESS, this table holds only the in-frame rearrangements with V and J called that TCRdb kept. Clones are partly lost; checked studies trace under half to an unresolved V gene and leave the rest unexplained. For this sample there are around 95,000 clones; 75% to 90% appear just once. About 5.9% of the sample is held by the ten biggest clonotypes. Sequencing used blood. The receptors come from a person aged 18-69 years in good health.

This clone was seen once. The gene calls are TRBV4-3 and TRBJ2-5; D assignment may be TRBD1 or TRBD2 (6 bases each). Trimming pared 1 base from V and 5 bases from J, leaving 14 bases between. Germline CDR1 LGHNA, CDR2 YSLEER. The CDR3 extends over 15 amino acids. The CDR3 loop is CASSQAGGRGETQYF. The CDR3 region has the DNA TGCGCCAGCAGCCAAGCTGGGGGGCGCGGGGAGACCCAGTACTTC.

This chain uses TRBV2 with TRBJ1-5, with TRBD1 as a possible D gene (6 bases). Germline V gene sequence: CDR1 SNHLY, CDR2 FYNNEI. V lost 8 bases to trimming and J lost 0 bases, with 11 bases between them. CDR3 length: 14 residues. CDR3: CASRDNFSNQPQHF. The CDR3 region has the DNA TGTGCCAGCCGGGACAACTTTAGCAATCAGCCCCAGCATTTT.

The gene calls are TRBV7-3 and TRBJ2-3, with TRBD2 matching 8 bases. Germline CDR1 is SGHTA and CDR2 is FQGTGA. The CDR3 is 14 residues long. V was pared by 3 bases and J by 3 bases, with 2 bases of the junction left unmatched. CDR3 sequence: CASSFSGKTDTQYF. The CDR3 region has the DNA TGTGCCAGCAGCTTTAGCGGGAAAACAGATACGCAGTATTTT.

This chain uses TRBV2 with TRBJ1-2, with TRBD1 matching 8 bases. The CDR3 extends over 14 amino acids. J lost 6 bases, V lost 6 bases, and 9 bases had no gene match. Per the germline V gene, CDR1 is SNHLY and CDR2 is FYNNEI. This CDR3 reads CASRPRTGSHGYTF. Here the CDR3 DNA reads TGTGCCAGCAGGCCTCGGACAGGGTCCCATGGCTACACCTTC.

This sequence joins TRBV5-1 and TRBJ2-5; 10 nucleotides agree with TRBD1. Germline V gene sequence: CDR1 SGHRS, CDR2 YFSETQ. This CDR3 region has 16 residues. Trimming at V came to 4 bases and at J to 0 bases, leaving 6 bases not matched to a gene. Here the CDR3 reads CASSRGDRGNQETQYF. The CDR3 coding sequence is TGCGCCAGCAGCCGCGGGGACAGGGGAAACCAAGAGACCCAGTACTTC.

The chain combines TRBV7-9 with TRBJ1-1, with a possible D match to TRBD1 (5 bases). Germline V gives CDR1 SEHNR, CDR2 FQNEAQ (reference sequence). The CDR3 is 13 residues long. Trimming removed 8 bases from V and 0 bases from J, with 10 bases in between. The CDR3 here is CASDRQMNTEAFF. As DNA, the CDR3 is TGTGCCAGCGACAGACAGATGAACACTGAAGCTTTCTTT.

This chain joins TRBV6-6 and TRBJ2-7; 13 nucleotides agree with TRBD2. Germline loops: CDR1 MNHNY, CDR2 SVGAGI (reference sequence). This CDR3 contains 15 residues. V shed 4 bases and J 2 bases; nucleotides not matched to a gene: 2. CDR3 in DNA: TGTGCCAGCAGTTCCGGGACTAGCGGGACCTACGAGCAGTACTTC. Its translation is CASSSGTSGTYEQYF.

J is TRBJ1-1 and V is TRBV14; unclear D gene. Germline V gene data show CDR1 as SGHDN and CDR2 as FVKESK. V gave up 4 bases and J gave up 0 bases, with 15 bases separating them. CDR3 size: 16 residues. DNA for the CDR3: TGTGCCAGCAGCCGTACACGCAACTCCATGAACACTGAAGCTTTCTTT. It specifies CASSRTRNSMNTEAFF.

The CDR3 spells CASSTSGGALSEQFF. Here the CDR3 DNA reads TGTGCCAGCAGCACTAGCGGGGGGGCCTTGAGTGAGCAGTTCTTC. The chain combines TRBV13 with TRBJ2-1, with 13 bases fitting TRBD2. Germline CDR1 and CDR2: PRHDT and FYEKMQ (reference sequence). V lost 5 bases to trimming and J lost 9 bases; unmatched junction nucleotides: 7. This CDR3 is built from 15 residues.

This clone was picked up one time. This rearrangement joins TRBV5-6 to TRBJ1-4; the D gene is possibly TRBD1 (6 bases). V lost 4 bases and J lost 10, with 17 bases in between. Germline V CDR1 and CDR2: SGHDT, YYEEEE. The CDR3 totals 14 residues. CDR3 sequence: CASSPGTGGGKLFF. The CDR3 DNA follows: TGTGCCAGCAGCCCCGGGACCGGAGGGGGAAAACTGTTTTTT. Variable domain in full (rest from reference TRBV5-6 and TRBJ1-4): DAGVTQSPTHLIKTRGQQVTLRCSPKSGHDTVSWYQQALGQGPQFIFQYYEEEERQRGNFPDRFSGHQFPNYSSELNVNALLLGDSALYLCASSPGTGGGKLFFGSGTQLSVL.

CDR3: CATSWTASGNTIYF. For the CDR3, the DNA is TGTGCCACCAGCTGGACAGCCTCTGGAAACACCATATATTTT. The rearrangement links TRBV15 to TRBJ1-3; possible D gene TRBD1, 6 bases. The V gene's germline CDR1 is LNHNV and CDR2 YYDKDF (reference sequence). The CDR3 has 14 amino acids. Trimming removed 5 bases from V and 0 bases from J, with 8 bases in between.

V gene TRBV4-1 combines with J gene TRBJ1-2, with TRBD1 matching 10 bases. Germline values: CDR1 MGHRA, CDR2 YSYEKL. The V gene end was trimmed by 3 bases and the J gene end by 1 base; junction bases not matched to a gene: 2. This CDR3 is built from 15 residues. The CDR3 loop is CASSQWDRGNYGYTF. The CDR3 DNA sequence: TGCGCCAGCAGCCAGTGGGACAGGGGTAACTATGGCTACACCTTC.

This clone was counted between two and nine times. The chain combines TRBV30 with TRBJ2-5; 8 bases are a match to TRBD1. V gave up 2 bases and J gave up 3 bases; unmatched junction bases: 8. Germline V lookup: CDR1 GTSNPN, CDR2 SVGIG (reference sequence). The CDR3 spans 15 residues. The CDR3 protein is CAWSRKDRGKETQYF. CDR3 sequence (DNA): TGTGCCTGGAGTCGGAAAGACAGGGGAAAAGAGACCCAGTACTTC.

For the CDR3, the DNA is TGTGCCAGCAGCTTGGTGCACAATTCACCCCTCCACTTT. Amino acids: CASSLVHNSPLHF. The genes are TRBV5-6 and TRBJ1-6; D unresolved. Looked up from germline, CDR1 is SGHDT and CDR2 is YYEEEE. V dropped 0 bases and J dropped 7 bases, with 5 bases sitting between them. The CDR3 length is 13 residues.

The V and J genes are TRBV2 and TRBJ2-3, with 7 bases matching TRBD2. CDR1 is SNHLY, CDR2 FYNNEI, per germline. V gave up 2 bases and J gave up 0 bases; unmatched junction bases: 11. The CDR3 spans 18 residues. CDR3 sequence (DNA): TGTGCCAGCAGTGAAAATTCCCTCTGGGGGGGGAGCACAGATACGCAGTATTTT. Translated: CASSENSLWGGSTDTQYF.

The rearrangement uses TRBV5-1 and TRBJ2-1; TRBD1 aligns across 7 bases. This CDR3 is built from 15 residues. After removal of 0 bases from V and 5 bases from J, the junction contained 5 bases not matched to a gene. The germline V gene has CDR1 SGHRS and CDR2 YFSETQ. As DNA, the CDR3 is TGCGCCAGCAGCTTGGGGGGACAGAGAAACAATGAGCAGTTCTTC. Translation gives CASSLGGQRNNEQFF. The full variable domain, with the rest looked up from reference TRBV5-1 and TRBJ2-1, is KAGVTQTPRYLIKTRGQQVTLSCSPISGHRSVSWYQQTPGQGLQFLFEYFSETQRNKGNFPGRFSGRQFSNSRSEMNVSTLELGDSALYLCASSLGGQRNNEQFFGPGTRLTVL.

Concerning this clone itself: This sample also contains other DNA sequences that code for the same CDR3. This chain uses TRBV2 with TRBJ1-5; TRBD1 might be the D (6 bases). Germline V CDR1 and CDR2: SNHLY, FYNNEI. V shed 2 bases and J shed 1 base, with 6 bases lying between them. The CDR3 sequence is 14 residues long. The CDR3 nucleotides read TGTGCCAGCAGTGAACAGGGGAGCAATCAGCCCCAGCATTTT. Translating gives CASSEQGSNQPQHF.

The chain employs TRBV5-1 and TRBJ2-5; 7 bases fit TRBD2. V lost 0 bases to trimming and J lost 0 bases; unmatched junction nucleotides: 2. Germline loops: CDR1 SGHRS, CDR2 YFSETQ. The CDR3 is made up of 15 amino acids. The CDR3 region is CASSLGGTNQETQYF. The CDR3 region has the DNA TGCGCCAGCAGCTTGGGCGGGACTAACCAAGAGACCCAGTACTTC. The complete variable domain, with remaining parts taken from reference TRBV5-1 and TRBJ2-5, reads KAGVTQTPRYLIKTRGQQVTLSCSPISGHRSVSWYQQTPGQGLQFLFEYFSETQRNKGNFPGRFSGRQFSNSRSEMNVSTLELGDSALYLCASSLGGTNQETQYFGPGTRLLVL.

The genes are TRBV30 and TRBJ1-2; D unresolved. Trimming stripped 5 bases from V and 6 bases from J, with 7 bases between. Per germline, CDR1 GTSNPN and CDR2 SVGIG (reference sequence). The length of the CDR3 is 10 residues. In nucleotides, the CDR3 is TGTGCCTGGTACTCCAATGGCTACACCTTC. Amino acids: CAWYSNGYTF.

J is TRBJ2-2 and V is TRBV6-4, with TRBD1 as a possible D gene (6 bases). V gave up 3 bases and J gave up 4 bases, with 6 bases separating them. CDR1 MRHNA and CDR2 SNTAGT come from the germline V gene. The CDR3 sequence is 13 residues long. CDR3 loop: CASSEQGTGELFF. DNA of the CDR3: TGTGCCAGCAGTGAACAGGGCACCGGGGAGCTGTTTTTT.

The V call is TRBV9, the J call TRBJ2-5, with D possibly being TRBD1 or TRBD2 (5 bases each). Germline CDR1 and CDR2: SGDLS and YYNGEE. The CDR3 has 14 residues. V lost 0 bases and J lost 8, with 14 bases in between. The CDR3 DNA is TGTGCCAGCAGCGTAGAGCAGGGAGCAGGTACCCAGTACTTC. It yields the protein CASSVEQGAGTQYF.

J is TRBJ2-1 and V is TRBV9; 10 bases map to TRBD1. The CDR3 length is 12 residues. V shed 7 bases and J 13 bases; nucleotides not matched to a gene: 8. Germline V gene lookup returns CDR1 SGDLS and CDR2 YYNGEE. The chain's CDR3 is CASSPDRGRQFF. The CDR3 DNA reads as TGTGCCAGCTCCCCGGACAGGGGGAGACAGTTCTTC. Together with reference TRBV9 and TRBJ2-1, the CDR3 gives the full variable domain: DSGVTQTPKHLITATGQRVTLRCSPRSGDLSVYWYQQSLDQGLQFLIQYYNGEERAKGNILERFSAQQFPDLHSELNLSSLELGDSALYFCASSPDRGRQFFGPGTRLTVL.

The chain recombines TRBV29-1 with TRBJ1-2; perhaps TRBD1 as D (5 bases). V lost 1 base and J 8 bases, leaving 14 bases between the germline ends. The germline CDR1 and CDR2 sequences are SQVTM and ANQGSEA. CDR3 length: 13 residues. DNA of the CDR3: TGCAGCGTTGAAGTTATCGGGGGTGGCGGCTACACCTTC. Translated: CSVEVIGGGGYTF.

The genes are TRBV5-1 and TRBJ1-2; 9 bases align to TRBD1. Germline CDR1 is SGHRS and CDR2 is YFSETQ. The CDR3 length is 16 residues. J gave up 4 bases and V 4 bases, and 11 bases lay outside the gene matches. In nucleotides, the CDR3 is TGCGCCAGCAGCATTGGGGGACAGGGAGGAGGCTATGGCTACACCTTC. Its protein product is CASSIGGQGGGYGYTF.

This CDR3 is CASSDLQGRNTEAFF. CDR3 coding DNA: TGCGCCAGCAGCGATTTACAGGGCCGGAACACTGAAGCTTTCTTT. The V call is TRBV5-1, the J call TRBJ1-1; TRBD1 might be the D (6 bases). Per germline, CDR1 SGHRS and CDR2 YFSETQ. This CDR3 is built from 15 residues. V shed 4 bases and J shed 1 base, with 14 bases lying between them.

The rearrangement joins TRBV5-1 to TRBJ2-7, with TRBD1 identical over 12 bases. Germline V gives CDR1 SGHRS, CDR2 YFSETQ. V trimming: 5 bases; J trimming: 6 bases; junction bases outside the gene matches: 18. There are 18 residues in the CDR3. CDR3 bases: TGCGCCAGCAGTAGTAAGGGACAGGGGGCCCTAGGTCACGGCGAGCAGTACTTC. The encoded protein is CASSSKGQGALGHGEQYF. Together with reference TRBV5-1 and TRBJ2-7, the CDR3 gives the full variable domain: KAGVTQTPRYLIKTRGQQVTLSCSPISGHRSVSWYQQTPGQGLQFLFEYFSETQRNKGNFPGRFSGRQFSNSRSEMNVSTLELGDSALYLCASSSKGQGALGHGEQYFGPGTRLTVT.

The chain joins TRBV2 to TRBJ2-3; 8 bases line up with TRBD2. CDR1 is SNHLY, CDR2 FYNNEI, per germline. V lost 8 bases, J lost 4 bases, and 11 bases stayed unmatched. This CDR3 has 15 amino acids. CDR3 loop: CASSRVGGASDTQYF. As DNA, the CDR3 is TGTGCCAGCTCCCGGGTCGGGGGGGCCTCAGATACGCAGTATTTT. Variable domain in full (rest from reference TRBV2 and TRBJ2-3): EPEVTQTPSHQVTQMGQEVILRCVPISNHLYFYWYRQILGQKVEFLVSFYNNEISEKSEIFDDQFSVERPDGSNFTLKIRSTKLEDSAMYFCASSRVGGASDTQYFGPGTRLTVL.

The rearrangement links TRBV6-6 to TRBJ2-7, with 8 positions matching TRBD1. Germline CDR1 is MNHNY and CDR2 is SVGAGI (reference sequence). CDR3 size: 15 residues. V was clipped by 1 base and J by 3 bases; unmatched bases: 5. Here the CDR3 DNA reads TGTGCCAGCAGTTACTTTGTGACAGGGGTCTACGAGCAGTACTTC. Translating gives CASSYFVTGVYEQYF.

V usage is TRBV27 and J usage is TRBJ2-7; TRBD2 matches 11 bases. Trimming cost V 8 bases and J 7 bases; bases outside gene matches: 13. Germline-derived CDR1 and CDR2 are MNHEY and SMNVEV (reference sequence). The CDR3 contains 15 residues. CDR3 nucleotide sequence: TGTGCCAGCGGTGGACTAGCGGGCTTATCTAGGGAGCAGTACTTC. Protein sequence: CASGGLAGLSREQYF.

The chain recombines TRBV7-8 with TRBJ1-1; 9 bases align to TRBD1. The CDR3 has 15 amino acids. V lost 1 base, J lost 5 bases, and 5 bases stayed unmatched. Germline loops: CDR1 SGHVS, CDR2 FQNEAQ. Written as DNA, the CDR3 is TGTGCCAGCAGCTTAGAGGGACAGGGAGGAACTGAAGCTTTCTTT. Translating gives CASSLEGQGGTEAFF.

The V gene is TRBV7-9, the J gene TRBJ2-1; unclear D gene. This CDR3 has 13 amino acids. From germline, CDR1 is SEHNR and CDR2 FQNEAQ (reference sequence). V shed 0 bases and J shed 9 bases, with 9 bases lying between them. The CDR3 spells CASSLAEWSEQFF. CDR3 DNA sequence: TGTGCCAGCAGCTTAGCGGAGTGGAGTGAGCAGTTCTTC.